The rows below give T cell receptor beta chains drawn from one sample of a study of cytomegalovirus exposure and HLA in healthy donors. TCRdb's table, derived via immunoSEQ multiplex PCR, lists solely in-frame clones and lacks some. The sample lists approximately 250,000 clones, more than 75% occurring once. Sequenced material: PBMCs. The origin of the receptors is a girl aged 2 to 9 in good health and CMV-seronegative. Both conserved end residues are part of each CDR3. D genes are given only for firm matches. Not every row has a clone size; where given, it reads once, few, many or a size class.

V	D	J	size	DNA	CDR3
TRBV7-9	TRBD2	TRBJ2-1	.	TGTGCCAGCAGCTCGGGACTAGCGGGAGATGAGCAGTTCTTC	CASSSGLAGDEQFF
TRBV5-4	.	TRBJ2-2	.	TGTGCCAGCGAGAGGTCTCTAAACACCGGGGAGCTGTTTTTT	CASERSLNTGELFF
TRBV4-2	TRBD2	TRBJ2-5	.	TGTGCCAGCAGCCAACCTAGCGGGGGCCTTAGGGAGCAGTACTTC	CASSQPSGGLREQYF
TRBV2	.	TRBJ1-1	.	TGTGCCAGCAGCAACCAAAGGGGGAACACTGAAGCTTTCTTT	CASSNQRGNTEAFF
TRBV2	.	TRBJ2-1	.	TGTGCCAGCATACTACAGGTGGCCAATGTGCAGTTCTTC	CASILQVANVQFF
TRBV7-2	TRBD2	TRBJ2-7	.	TGTGCCAGCAGCTTAAGGAGTGGGGGACTAGCGGTGCGCGAGCAGTACTTC	CASSLRSGGLAVREQYF
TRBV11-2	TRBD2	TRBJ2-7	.	TGTGCCAGCAGCTTAGATTTTGGTAGCGGGGACCCTTACGAGCAGTACTTC	CASSLDFGSGDPYEQYF
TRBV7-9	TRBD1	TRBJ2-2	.	TGTTCCAGCAGATTCCCGCCGGGACAGGGGAACACCGGGGAGCTGTTTTTT	CSSRFPPGQGNTGELFF
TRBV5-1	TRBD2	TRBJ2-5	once	TGCGCCAGCAGCAATAGCGGGGCTCAAGAGACCCAGTACTTC	CASSNSGAQETQYF
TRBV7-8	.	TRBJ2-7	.	TGTGCCAGCAGCTTATTACGGTCCGAGCAGTACTTC	CASSLLRSEQYF
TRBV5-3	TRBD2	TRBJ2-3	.	TGTGCCAGAGACACGACTAGCGGGAAGACAGATACGCAGTATTTT	CARDTTSGKTDTQYF
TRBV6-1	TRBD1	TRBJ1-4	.	TGTGCCAGCAGTGGAATGGGACAGCCATTCGGTCGAAAACTGTTTTTT	CASSGMGQPFGRKLFF
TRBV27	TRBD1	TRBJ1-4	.	TGTGCCAGCAGTTTAGAGGGCAGGGGGCAAGAAAAACTGTTTTTT	CASSLEGRGQEKLFF
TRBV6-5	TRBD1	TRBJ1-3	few	TGTGCCAGCAGTCCCGGGACAGGGGGTAACACCATATATTTT	CASSPGTGGNTIYF
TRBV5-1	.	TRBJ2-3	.	TGCGCCAGCGGGGCTACCGGCGGGGTACGCACAGATACGCAGTATTTT	CASGATGGVRTDTQYF
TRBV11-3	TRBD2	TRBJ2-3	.	TGTGCCAGCAGCTTAGGGACTAGCCTCACAGATACGCAGTATTTT	CASSLGTSLTDTQYF
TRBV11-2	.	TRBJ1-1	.	TGTGCCAGCAGCTTAGAGCAGGGATTGAACACTGAAGCTTTCTTT	CASSLEQGLNTEAFF
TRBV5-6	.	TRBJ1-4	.	TGTGCCAGCAGCTTGGGCAGGGGAAACGAAAAACTGTTTTTT	CASSLGRGNEKLFF
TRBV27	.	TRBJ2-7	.	TGTGCCAGCAGCGGCGGGGAATCGGCCTACGAGCAGTACTTC	CASSGGESAYEQYF
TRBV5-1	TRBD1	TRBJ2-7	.	TGCGCCAGCAGCTTCGCGCCGGGACAGGGTGTCGAGCAGTACTTC	CASSFAPGQGVEQYF
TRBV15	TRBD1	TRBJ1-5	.	TGTGCCACCAGCAGAGAGGACAGGGGTGTGAATCAGCCCCAGCATTTT	CATSREDRGVNQPQHF
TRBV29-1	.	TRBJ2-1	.	TGCAGCGTACGACCCCGGGACTACAATGAGCAGTTCTTC	CSVRPRDYNEQFF
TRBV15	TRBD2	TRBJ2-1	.	TGTGCCACCAGCAGCCCCGGCCCGGTACTAGCGGCCGGAAGGAGGCCCTCCTACAATGAGCAGTTCTTC	CATSSPGPVLAAGRRPSYNEQFF
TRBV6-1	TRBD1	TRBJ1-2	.	TGTGCCAGCAGCCCCGTCTCCACAGGGGGGCGTGGCTACACCTTC	CASSPVSTGGRGYTF
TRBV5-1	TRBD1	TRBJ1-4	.	TGCGCCAGCAGCTTGGAGGAGGGACAGGTTAATGAAAAACTGTTTTTT	CASSLEEGQVNEKLFF
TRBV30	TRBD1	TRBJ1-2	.	TGTGCCTGGAGTCTCCCGGGACAGGGGCACTATGGCTACACCTTC	CAWSLPGQGHYGYTF
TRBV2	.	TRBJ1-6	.	TGTGCCACCCAGGAGGGCCGGTTCTCCTATAATTCACCCCTCCACTTT	CATQEGRFSYNSPLHF
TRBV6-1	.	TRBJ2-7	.	TGTGCCAGCAGTGAGACTCTACAGGGATCCTACGAGCAGTACTTC	CASSETLQGSYEQYF
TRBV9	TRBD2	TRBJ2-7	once	TGTGCCAGCAGCGTGTCTAGCGGGGGGTCCTACGAGCAGTACTTC	CASSVSSGGSYEQYF
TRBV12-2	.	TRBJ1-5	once	TGTGCAAGTCGCTTAGGGGGGCAGGGGGCAATCAATCAGCCCCAGCATTTT	CASRLGGQGAINQPQHF
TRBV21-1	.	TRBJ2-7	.	TGTGCCAGCAGCAAAGCGACCAGGGCCAGCTCCTACGAGCAGTACTTC	CASSKATRASSYEQYF
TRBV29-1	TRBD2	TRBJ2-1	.	TGCAGCGTTATGGGACTAGCGGGGGGGGAGAGCTCCTACAATGAGCAGTTCTTC	CSVMGLAGGESSYNEQFF